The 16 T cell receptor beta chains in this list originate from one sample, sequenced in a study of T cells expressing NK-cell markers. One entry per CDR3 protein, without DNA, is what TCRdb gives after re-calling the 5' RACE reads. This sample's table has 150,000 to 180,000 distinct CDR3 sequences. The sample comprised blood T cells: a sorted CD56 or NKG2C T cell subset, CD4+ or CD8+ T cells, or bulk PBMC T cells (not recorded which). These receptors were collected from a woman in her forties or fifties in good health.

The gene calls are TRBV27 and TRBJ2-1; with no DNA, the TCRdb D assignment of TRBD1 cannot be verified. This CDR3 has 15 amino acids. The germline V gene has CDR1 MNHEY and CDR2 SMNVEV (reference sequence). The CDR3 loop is CASSPGTGSYNEQFF.

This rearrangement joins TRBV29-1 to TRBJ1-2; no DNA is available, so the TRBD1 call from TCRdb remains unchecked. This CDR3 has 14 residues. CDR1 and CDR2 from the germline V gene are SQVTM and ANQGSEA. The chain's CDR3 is CSVEGDRANYGYTF.

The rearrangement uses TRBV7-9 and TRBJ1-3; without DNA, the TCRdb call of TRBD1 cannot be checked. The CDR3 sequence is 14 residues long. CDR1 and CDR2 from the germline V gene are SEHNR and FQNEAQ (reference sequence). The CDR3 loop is CASSLAGGENTIYF.

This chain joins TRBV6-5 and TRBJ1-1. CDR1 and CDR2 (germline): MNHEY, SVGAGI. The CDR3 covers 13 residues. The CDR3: CASSYSEGTEAFF.

CDR3 loop: CSVVWDTGELFF. The chain couples TRBV29-1 to TRBJ2-2. CDR1 SQVTM and CDR2 ANQGSEA come from the germline V gene. This CDR3 has 12 residues.

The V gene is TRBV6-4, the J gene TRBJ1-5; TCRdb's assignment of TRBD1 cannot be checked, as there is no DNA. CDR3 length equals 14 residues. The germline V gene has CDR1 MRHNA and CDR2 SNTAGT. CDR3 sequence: CASRRDRDNQPQHF.

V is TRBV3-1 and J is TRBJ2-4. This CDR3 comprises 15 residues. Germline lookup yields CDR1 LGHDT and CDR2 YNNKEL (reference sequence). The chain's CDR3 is CASSQDRGLRDIQYF. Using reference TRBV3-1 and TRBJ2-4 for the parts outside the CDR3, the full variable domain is DTAVSQTPKYLVTQMGNDKSIKCEQNLGHDTMYWYKQDSKKFLKIMFSYNNKELIINETVPNRFSPKSPDKAHLNLHINSLELGDSAVYFCASSQDRGLRDIQYFGAGTRLSVL.

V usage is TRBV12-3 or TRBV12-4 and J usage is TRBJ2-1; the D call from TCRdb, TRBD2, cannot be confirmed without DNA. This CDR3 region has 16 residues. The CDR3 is CASSPEERATGNEQFF.

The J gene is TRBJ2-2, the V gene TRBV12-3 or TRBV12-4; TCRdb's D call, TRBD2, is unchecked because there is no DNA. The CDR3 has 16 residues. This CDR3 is CASRSSWLGFAGELFF.

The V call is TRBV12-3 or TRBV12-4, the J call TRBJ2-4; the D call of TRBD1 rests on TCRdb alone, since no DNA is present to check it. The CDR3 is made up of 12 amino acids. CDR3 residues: CASSPSGGIRYF.

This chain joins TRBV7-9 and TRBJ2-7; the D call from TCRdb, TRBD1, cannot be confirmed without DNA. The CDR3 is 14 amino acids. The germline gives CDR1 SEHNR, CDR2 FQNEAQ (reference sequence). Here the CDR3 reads CASSFRATSYEQYF.

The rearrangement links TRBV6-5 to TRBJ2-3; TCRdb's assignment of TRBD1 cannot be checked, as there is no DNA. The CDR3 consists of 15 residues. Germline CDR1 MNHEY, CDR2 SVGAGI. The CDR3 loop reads CASSTSRTVTDTQYF.

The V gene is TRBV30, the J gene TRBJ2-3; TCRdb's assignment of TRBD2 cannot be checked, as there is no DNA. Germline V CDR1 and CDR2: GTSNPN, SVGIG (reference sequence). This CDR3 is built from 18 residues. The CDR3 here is CAWSPPPGLAEFTDTQYF.

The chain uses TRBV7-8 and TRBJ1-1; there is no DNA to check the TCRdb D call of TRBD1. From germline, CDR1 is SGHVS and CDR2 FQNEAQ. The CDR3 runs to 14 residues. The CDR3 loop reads CASSFGQGATEAFF. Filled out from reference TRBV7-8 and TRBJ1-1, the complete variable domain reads GAGVSQSPRYKVAKRGQDVALRCDPISGHVSLFWYQQALGQGPEFLTYFQNEAQLDKSGLPSDRFFAERPEGSVSTLKIQRTQQEDSAVYLCASSFGQGATEAFFGQGTRLTVV.

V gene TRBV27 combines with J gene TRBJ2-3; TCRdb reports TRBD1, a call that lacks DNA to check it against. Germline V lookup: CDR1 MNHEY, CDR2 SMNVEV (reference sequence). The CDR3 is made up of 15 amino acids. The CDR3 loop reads CASSSGTTVTDTQYF.

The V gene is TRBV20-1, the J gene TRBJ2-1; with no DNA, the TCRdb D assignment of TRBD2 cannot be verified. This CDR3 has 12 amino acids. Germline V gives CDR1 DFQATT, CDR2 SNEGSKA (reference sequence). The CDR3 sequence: CSAPAKYNEQFF.